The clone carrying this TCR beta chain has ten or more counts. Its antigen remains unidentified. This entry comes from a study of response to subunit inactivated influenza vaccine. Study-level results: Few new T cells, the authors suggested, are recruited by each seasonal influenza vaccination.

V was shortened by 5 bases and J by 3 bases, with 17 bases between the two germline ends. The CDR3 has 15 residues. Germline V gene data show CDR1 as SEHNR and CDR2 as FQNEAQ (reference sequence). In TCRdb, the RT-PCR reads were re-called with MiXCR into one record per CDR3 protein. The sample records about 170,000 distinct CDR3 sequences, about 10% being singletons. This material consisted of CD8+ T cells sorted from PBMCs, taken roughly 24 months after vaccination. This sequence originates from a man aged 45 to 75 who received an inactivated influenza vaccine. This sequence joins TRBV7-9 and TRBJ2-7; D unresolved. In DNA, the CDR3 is TGTGCCAGCAGCCCCCACCAACTGGACGGCTACGAGCAGTACTTC. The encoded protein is CASSPHQLDGYEQYF. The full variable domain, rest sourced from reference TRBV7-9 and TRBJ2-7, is DTGVSQNPRHKITKRGQNVTFRCDPISEHNRLYWYRQTLGQGPEFLTYFQNEAQLEKSRLLSDRFSAERPKGSFSTLEIQRTEQGDSAMYLCASSPHQLDGYEQYFGPGTRLTVT.